The 32 T cell receptor beta chains in this list originate from one sample, sequenced in a study of PD-L1 blockade in urothelial cancer. Sample time point: pretreatment peripheral blood. The table came from immunoSEQ multiplex PCR; TCRdb's copy has only in-frame clones and leaves some out. The sample records roughly 95,000 clones, around nine tenths being singletons. Sequenced material: PBMCs, taken around atezolizumab (anti-PD-L1) treatment. These receptors originate from a man aged 55 to 70 with urothelial cancer.

The sample holds a few counts of this clone. V usage is TRBV4-2 and J usage is TRBJ2-7, with TRBD2 as a possible D gene (5 bases). This CDR3 region has 13 residues. V gave up 1 base and J gave up 4 bases, with 8 bases separating them. Germline loops: CDR1 LGHNA, CDR2 YNFKEQ. The CDR3 region is CASSQGLAYEQYF. The CDR3 nucleotides are TGTGCCAGCAGCCAAGGCCTAGCTTACGAGCAGTACTTC.

The V call is TRBV19, the J call TRBJ2-3, with 16 positions matching TRBD2. Unmatched junction bases numbered 3, after V lost 1 base and J lost 5 bases. The CDR3 is 17 residues long. From germline, CDR1 is LNHDA and CDR2 SQIVND (reference sequence). CDR3 in DNA: TGTGCCAGTAGTATAGGAGGGACTAGCGGGAGGGGAGATACGCAGTATTTT. Its protein is CASSIGGTSGRGDTQYF. The full variable domain, rest sourced from reference TRBV19 and TRBJ2-3, is DGGITQSPKYLFRKEGQNVTLSCEQNLNHDAMYWYRQDPGQGLRLIYYSQIVNDFQKGDIAEGYSVSREKKESFPLTVTSAQKNPTAFYLCASSIGGTSGRGDTQYFGPGTRLTVL.

The V and J genes are TRBV5-4 and TRBJ2-5; 11 nucleotides line up with TRBD2. The germline V gene encodes CDR1 SGHNT and CDR2 YYREEE (reference sequence). This CDR3 has 17 residues. Germline trimming cut 3 bases from V and 5 bases from J; bases unmatched to any gene: 12. Written as DNA, the CDR3 is TGTGCCAGCAGCTCGGGACTAGCGGTGATACGAAGGGAGACCCAGTACTTC. Its translation: CASSSGLAVIRRETQYF.

The CDR3 protein is CASSSVTGPNEKLFF. CDR3 bases: TGTGCCAGCAGCTCCGTCACAGGTCCTAATGAAAAACTGTTTTTT. The rearrangement links TRBV5-6 to TRBJ1-4; D might be TRBD1 (5 bases). Germline CDR1 is SGHDT and CDR2 is YYEEEE. The CDR3 has 15 amino acids. Trimming removed 3 bases at V and 3 bases at J, with 12 bases between. The complete variable domain, with remaining parts taken from reference TRBV5-6 and TRBJ1-4, reads DAGVTQSPTHLIKTRGQQVTLRCSPKSGHDTVSWYQQALGQGPQFIFQYYEEEERQRGNFPDRFSGHQFPNYSSELNVNALLLGDSALYLCASSSVTGPNEKLFFGSGTQLSVL.

This rearrangement joins TRBV21-1 to TRBJ2-6; the table's D call TRBD2 went unverified against the DNA. TRBV21-1 represents a pseudogene. The CDR3 runs 20 residues. The CDR3 here is CASSKGYGRVAHSGANVLTF. Here the CDR3 DNA reads TGTGCCAGCAGCAAAGGGTACGGTCGAGTCGCCCACTCTGGGGCCAACGTCCTGACTTTC.

This clone has only one observation. This rearrangement joins TRBV9 to TRBJ2-7, with a tentative D call TRBD1 (6 bases). The CDR3 contains 14 residues. Per germline, CDR1 SGDLS and CDR2 YYNGEE. Trimming took 3 bases from V and 0 from J, leaving 10 bases between them. The CDR3 nucleotides read TGTGCCAGCAGCGGGACAGCCACCTCCTACGAGCAGTACTTC. Translated, it gives CASSGTATSYEQYF. The entire variable domain, with the rest obtained from reference TRBV9 and TRBJ2-7, is as follows: DSGVTQTPKHLITATGQRVTLRCSPRSGDLSVYWYQQSLDQGLQFLIQYYNGEERAKGNILERFSAQQFPDLHSELNLSSLELGDSALYFCASSGTATSYEQYFGPGTRLTVT.

The V call is TRBV5-1, the J call TRBJ2-1, with a possible D match to TRBD1 (6 bases). Between the trimmed V and J ends, which lost 4 bases and 3 bases, there was a span of 14 bases. The CDR3 spans 15 residues. The V gene's germline CDR1 is SGHRS and CDR2 YFSETQ. The CDR3 protein is CASSRTGNNYNEQFF. Here the CDR3 DNA reads TGCGCCAGCAGCCGAACAGGGAATAACTACAATGAGCAGTTCTTC.

V and J are TRBV25-1 and TRBJ1-2, with 7 bases that match TRBD1. Germline CDR1 is MGHDK and CDR2 is SYGVNS. The V segment lost 5 bases and the J segment 4 bases; nucleotides outside the gene matches: 10. The CDR3 is 15 residues long. The CDR3 DNA reads TGTGCCAGCAGTCCCCGACAGGGACTAGGCTATGGCTACACCTTC. It is translated as CASSPRQGLGYGYTF.

The chain joins TRBV27 to TRBJ2-1, with 7 bases that match TRBD2. CDR1 MNHEY and CDR2 SMNVEV come from the germline V gene (reference sequence). V shed 9 bases, J shed 4 bases, and the junction held 9 bases outside the gene matches. The CDR3 loop spans 14 amino acids. CDR3 loop: CASTTSAAYNEQFF. CDR3 nucleotide sequence: TGTGCCAGTACAACTAGCGCGGCATACAATGAGCAGTTCTTC.

This clone was counted only a few times. The same CDR3 can be traced to other DNA sequences in this sample. The chain recombines TRBV19 with TRBJ2-7; 12 positions match TRBD1. CDR3 length: 19 residues. V shed 7 bases and J 1 base; nucleotides not matched to a gene: 17. Germline V gene data show CDR1 as LNHDA and CDR2 as SQIVND (reference sequence). DNA for the CDR3: TGTGCCAGTACCCCCGGACATCTGGGGACAGGGGGCCGATCCTACGAGCAGTACTTC. Translating gives CASTPGHLGTGGRSYEQYF.

Only one count was recorded for this clone. The gene calls are TRBV18 and TRBJ2-1, with 12 bases lining up with TRBD2. This CDR3 is 16 amino acids long. From germline, CDR1 is KGHSH and CDR2 LQKENI. V was clipped by 6 bases and J by 6 bases; unmatched bases: 9. CDR3 protein: CASSPRLAGGGNEQFF. CDR3 bases: TGTGCCAGCTCGCCCCGGCTAGCGGGAGGGGGCAATGAGCAGTTCTTC.

V gene TRBV10-3 combines with J gene TRBJ2-7, with a weak D call TRBD2 (6 bases). The CDR3 totals 17 residues. Germline values: CDR1 ENHRY, CDR2 SYGVKD. The ends were cut back, 3 bases at V and 3 bases at J, with 21 bases in the middle. In DNA form, the CDR3 reads TGTGCCATCAGTGACCGGGGACTCGGGACGGAACTCTACGAGCAGTACTTC. It codes for CAISDRGLGTELYEQYF.

The chain combines TRBV5-1 with TRBJ2-3; D remains ambiguous. This CDR3 has 14 residues. V shed 0 bases and J shed 0 bases, with 5 bases lying between them. The V gene's germline CDR1 is SGHRS and CDR2 YFSETQ. CDR3 protein: CASSLVQSTDTQYF. Here the CDR3 DNA reads TGCGCCAGCAGCTTGGTTCAGAGCACAGATACGCAGTATTTT.

This clone was recorded once. The rearrangement joins TRBV30 to TRBJ1-3, with D possibly being TRBD1 (5 bases). Germline V gene data show CDR1 as GTSNPN and CDR2 as SVGIG (reference sequence). Trimming stripped 8 bases from V and 1 base from J, with 15 bases between. The CDR3 loop spans 14 amino acids. The CDR3: CASRGGGSGNTIYF. The CDR3 coding sequence is TGTGCCAGTCGGGGGGGAGGGTCTGGAAACACCATATATTTT.

The rearrangement uses TRBV2 and TRBJ1-1; 9 bases map to TRBD1. The CDR3 length is 14 residues. Losses at the gene ends were 7 bases for V and 0 bases for J; bases not matched to a gene: 3. Per the germline V gene, CDR1 is SNHLY and CDR2 is FYNNEI. CDR3 protein: CASTGQGLNTEAFF. Here the CDR3 DNA reads TGTGCCAGCACCGGACAGGGGTTGAACACTGAAGCTTTCTTT. Supplemented by reference TRBV2 and TRBJ1-1, the full variable domain reads EPEVTQTPSHQVTQMGQEVILRCVPISNHLYFYWYRQILGQKVEFLVSFYNNEISEKSEIFDDQFSVERPDGSNFTLKIRSTKLEDSAMYFCASTGQGLNTEAFFGQGTRLTVV.

The chain recombines TRBV5-1 with TRBJ2-1; 11 bases map to TRBD2. J lost 7 bases, V lost 7 bases, and 10 bases had no gene match. From germline, CDR1 is SGHRS and CDR2 YFSETQ. The CDR3 sequence is 15 residues long. The CDR3: CASATTVAGGNEQFF. CDR3 coding DNA: TGCGCCAGCGCCACGACGGTAGCGGGGGGGAATGAGCAGTTCTTC. Filled out from reference TRBV5-1 and TRBJ2-1, the complete variable domain reads KAGVTQTPRYLIKTRGQQVTLSCSPISGHRSVSWYQQTPGQGLQFLFEYFSETQRNKGNFPGRFSGRQFSNSRSEMNVSTLELGDSALYLCASATTVAGGNEQFFGPGTRLTVL.

The J gene is TRBJ1-2, the V gene TRBV5-8; TRBD1 might be the D (6 bases). From germline, CDR1 is SGHTS and CDR2 YDEGEE. The germline V and J ends were trimmed by 6 bases and 3 bases, with 15 bases remaining between them. The CDR3 spans 14 residues. The CDR3 DNA sequence: TGTGCCAGCAACCCGGGAGGGGGTGACTATGGCTACACCTTC. It encodes CASNPGGGDYGYTF.

V and J are TRBV4-2 and TRBJ2-7; D gene unclear. Germline V gene lookup returns CDR1 LGHNA and CDR2 YNFKEQ. V lost 1 base and J lost 3, with 10 bases in between. This CDR3 has 14 amino acids. CDR3 sequence (DNA): TGTGCCAGCAGCCAAGCATGGCCAGACTACGAGCAGTACTTC. It codes for CASSQAWPDYEQYF.

V usage is TRBV9 and J usage is TRBJ2-7, with D perhaps matching TRBD1 (6 bases). V shed 0 bases and J shed 6 bases, with 13 bases lying between them. In germline, CDR1 is SGDLS, CDR2 YYNGEE. The CDR3 has 14 residues. The CDR3 reads CASSVGGQYSEQYF. The CDR3 DNA reads TGTGCCAGCAGCGTAGGGGGACAATATTCCGAGCAGTACTTC.

V and J are TRBV7-3 and TRBJ2-1; unclear D gene. Per the germline V gene, CDR1 is SGHTA and CDR2 is FQGTGA. V gave up 4 bases and J gave up 8 bases, with 12 bases separating them. This CDR3 comprises 13 residues. The CDR3 sequence: CASSSASSHEQFF. The CDR3 DNA sequence: TGTGCCAGCAGCTCCGCTAGTAGCCATGAGCAGTTCTTC.

V and J are TRBV9 and TRBJ2-3; D perhaps matches TRBD1 (5 bases). The germline V gene has CDR1 SGDLS and CDR2 YYNGEE. The germline V and J ends were trimmed by 0 bases and 6 bases, with 17 bases remaining between them. CDR3 length equals 16 residues. The CDR3 here is CASSVDARPAGDTQYF. In DNA form, the CDR3 reads TGTGCCAGCAGCGTAGATGCACGGCCCGCAGGGGATACGCAGTATTTT.

This CDR3 is CASTGTGTYEQYF. CDR3 nucleotide sequence: TGTGCCAGCACCGGGACAGGGACCTACGAGCAGTACTTC. The rearrangement links TRBV4-2 to TRBJ2-7, with TRBD1 matching 9 bases. The CDR3 covers 13 residues. Germline CDR1 is LGHNA and CDR2 is YNFKEQ. With 7 bases clipped from V and 2 bases from J, the junction kept 3 bases outside the gene matches.

The J gene is TRBJ2-7, the V gene TRBV28; 10 bases line up with TRBD1. Germline V gene sequence: CDR1 MDHEN, CDR2 SYDVKM. The V and J ends lost 7 bases and 3 bases, in that order; junction bases with no gene match: 12. The CDR3 has 16 residues. CDR3 protein: CASTLGTGTGDYEQYF. Written as DNA, the CDR3 is TGTGCCAGCACCCTAGGAACCGGGACAGGGGACTACGAGCAGTACTTC.

The V and J genes are TRBV4-2 and TRBJ2-3, with 8 bases that match TRBD2. The CDR3 totals 18 residues. Germline V gene data show CDR1 as LGHNA and CDR2 as YNFKEQ. The V gene end was trimmed by 5 bases and the J gene end by 0 bases; junction bases not matched to a gene: 13. CDR3 DNA: TGTGCCAGCAGCATAGTGGGCGGGGGGATTACTAGCACAGATACGCAGTATTTT. Encoded protein: CASSIVGGGITSTDTQYF.

The gene calls are TRBV13 and TRBJ1-1; D remains unclear. Trimming left V 3 bases short and J 4 bases short, with 21 bases between. Germline CDR1 reads PRHDT; CDR2 reads FYEKMQ (reference sequence). The CDR3 totals 17 residues. CDR3 nucleotide sequence: TGTGCCAGCAGCTTCGGCTTATCGGAGGGTATATCCACTGAAGCTTTCTTT. This encodes CASSFGLSEGISTEAFF.

For the CDR3, the DNA is TGTGCCAGCAGTTTATGGAAGGTGACTAGCGGGGGGGCTGGAGATACGCAGTATTTT. It codes for CASSLWKVTSGGAGDTQYF. The chain has TRBV27 and TRBJ2-3; 14 positions match TRBD2. This CDR3 spans 19 amino acids. V lost 1 base to trimming and J lost 5 bases; unmatched junction nucleotides: 11. The germline gives CDR1 MNHEY, CDR2 SMNVEV (reference sequence).

The chain is built from TRBV30 and TRBJ2-7; 12 nucleotides agree with TRBD2. Per germline, CDR1 GTSNPN and CDR2 SVGIG (reference sequence). The CDR3 runs 13 residues. The V segment lost 6 bases and the J segment 4 bases; nucleotides outside the gene matches: 4. CDR3 coding DNA: TGTGCCTGTGCGACTAGCGGGAGTTACGAGCAGTACTTC. It specifies CACATSGSYEQYF. The full variable domain, rest sourced from reference TRBV30 and TRBJ2-7, is SQTIHQWPATLVQPVGSPLSLECTVEGTSNPNLYWYRQAAGRGLQLLFYSVGIGQISSEVPQNLSASRPQDRQFILSSKKLLLSDSGFYLCACATSGSYEQYFGPGTRLTVT.

The V call is TRBV10-3, the J call TRBJ1-2; D is ambiguous. Germline lookup yields CDR1 ENHRY and CDR2 SYGVKD. V lost 10 bases to trimming and J lost 3 bases, with 9 bases between them. The CDR3 runs 11 residues. The CDR3 DNA reads TGTGCCACCAGCCCAGACTATGGCTACACCTTC. It specifies CATSPDYGYTF.

The rearrangement links TRBV4-1 to TRBJ2-1; possible D gene TRBD2, 6 bases. Germline V gives CDR1 MGHRA, CDR2 YSYEKL. The CDR3 consists of 15 residues. The V and J ends lost 4 bases and 6 bases respectively, with 16 bases between them. CDR3 sequence (DNA): TGCGCCAGCAGCCCTCTGGAGCTAGCGTCCAATGAGCAGTTCTTC. Amino acids: CASSPLELASNEQFF.

This chain connects TRBV6-6 to TRBJ2-7; D perhaps matches TRBD2 (5 bases). The CDR3 has 14 amino acids. Germline CDR1 MNHNY, CDR2 SVGAGI (reference sequence). The V end was cut by 6 bases, the J end by 3 bases, with 15 bases between. CDR3 coding DNA: TGTGCCAGCAGACACGTTCAAGGAGGCTACGAGCAGTACTTC. Amino acid sequence: CASRHVQGGYEQYF.

V usage is TRBV7-9 and J usage is TRBJ1-1; D not certain. This CDR3 spans 14 amino acids. V was clipped by 5 bases and J by 5 bases, with 15 bases between them. The V gene's germline CDR1 is SEHNR and CDR2 FQNEAQ (reference sequence). CDR3 sequence (DNA): TGTGCCAGCAGCCCCCAAGGGCCGGGGACTGAAGCTTTCTTT. It specifies CASSPQGPGTEAFF.

V is TRBV9 and J is TRBJ1-5; no definite D call. Trimming shortened V by 4 bases and J by 1 base, and 12 bases separated the two germline ends. Germline V gene lookup returns CDR1 SGDLS and CDR2 YYNGEE. CDR3 size: 15 residues. The CDR3, as DNA: TGTGCCAGCAGCCGGGATGTGGGAAGCAATCAGCCCCAGCATTTT. It specifies CASSRDVGSNQPQHF. Full variable domain (remainder filled in from reference TRBV9 and TRBJ1-5): DSGVTQTPKHLITATGQRVTLRCSPRSGDLSVYWYQQSLDQGLQFLIQYYNGEERAKGNILERFSAQQFPDLHSELNLSSLELGDSALYFCASSRDVGSNQPQHFGDGTRLSIL.